A selection of T cell receptor beta chains follows, all from one sample in a study of blood T cell repertoires in COVID-19. Data came from immunoSEQ multiplex PCR; TCRdb stores just in-frame clones and leaves some out. The data show about 110,000 clones, around 81% seen once. The sequenced sample was peripheral blood. The receptors come from a human donor in a cohort sampled during active or convalescent COVID-19. Both conserved end residues are part of each CDR3. D genes are given only for firm matches. Where a row states a size, it is once, few, many or the class of an expanded clone; other rows omit it.

v_call	cdr3_length	d_call	clone_size	j_call	cdr3_nt	cdr3_aa
TRBV5-6	16	-	-	TRBJ2-2	TGTGCCAGCAGCTTGATGACGGGACTGCACACCGGGGAGCTGTTTTTT	CASSLMTGLHTGELFF
TRBV30	16	TRBD2	-	TRBJ2-5	TGTGCCTGGAGTGAGAGAGGCGGGAGGGCCCGAGAGACCCAGTACTTC	CAWSERGGRARETQYF
TRBV27	12	TRBD1	-	TRBJ1-4	TGTGCCAGCCTGGGACAGGGCAAAAAACTGTTTTTT	CASLGQGKKLFF
TRBV19	13	TRBD1	-	TRBJ1-1	TGTGCCAGTATTAACGACAGGGGAACTGAAGCTTTCTTT	CASINDRGTEAFF
TRBV19	13	-	-	TRBJ1-1	TGTGCCAGTAGGGGCCGATTGAACACTGAAGCTTTCTTT	CASRGRLNTEAFF
TRBV7-2	15	-	-	TRBJ1-4	TGTGCCAGCAGCTTAGTGGTCAGGGCGGGAGAAAAACTGTTTTTT	CASSLVVRAGEKLFF
TRBV9	15	TRBD1	-	TRBJ2-2	TGTGCCAGCAGCGTCAAGACAGGGGGTGTCGGGGAGCTGTTTTTT	CASSVKTGGVGELFF
TRBV2	15	TRBD1	-	TRBJ2-6	TGTGCCAGCAGTTCTCAGGGGGCTGGGGCCAACGTCCTGACTTTC	CASSSQGAGANVLTF
TRBV7-2	15	-	once	TRBJ2-1	TGTGCCAGCAGTACCAGCGTAAGCTCCTACAATGAGCAGTTCTTC	CASSTSVSSYNEQFF
TRBV4-1	15	-	few	TRBJ2-3	TGCGCCAGCAGCCCCTTGGGACTGAGCACAGATACGCAGTATTTT	CASSPLGLSTDTQYF
TRBV6-5	16	TRBD1	-	TRBJ2-6	TGTGCCAGCGGTTCCGGGACAGGGTTCGGGGCCAACGTCCTGACTTTC	CASGSGTGFGANVLTF
TRBV2	14	-	few	TRBJ2-2	TGTGCCAGCAAATGGGAGAAATACACCGGGGAGCTGTTTTTT	CASKWEKYTGELFF
TRBV6-5	13	-	-	TRBJ1-1	TGTGCCAGCAGAGTGGACTGGGGCACTGAAGCTTTCTTT	CASRVDWGTEAFF
TRBV5-5	13	-	-	TRBJ2-1	TGTGCCAGCAGCTCCCGACTAGTCAATGAGCAGTTCTTC	CASSSRLVNEQFF
TRBV29-1	14	TRBD1	-	TRBJ2-5	TGCAGCGGTATCCCCCGGGGACAGGTAGCGACCCAGTACTTC	CSGIPRGQVATQYF
TRBV27	14	TRBD1	-	TRBJ1-5	TGTGCCAGCAGCCCACGACAGGGCCATCAGCCCCAGCATTTT	CASSPRQGHQPQHF
TRBV2	14	-	-	TRBJ2-6	TGTGCCAGCAGGGACAATCCTGGGGCCAACGTCCTGACTTTC	CASRDNPGANVLTF
TRBV7-2	17	TRBD2	-	TRBJ2-5	TGTGCCAGCAGCTTGACTAGCGGGGGGTACCCCAGGGAGACCCAGTACTTC	CASSLTSGGYPRETQYF
TRBV18	18	TRBD1	-	TRBJ1-6	TGTGCCAGCTCACCACTAGGGACAGGGGGAACCTATAATTCACCCCTCCACTTT	CASSPLGTGGTYNSPLHF
TRBV7-2	15	TRBD2	-	TRBJ2-1	TGTGCCAGCAGCTTGACTAGCGGGGCCTACAATGAGCAGTTCTTC	CASSLTSGAYNEQFF
TRBV4-3	14	-	-	TRBJ2-5	TGCGCCAGCAGCCAAGATAGCGCCCAAGAGACCCAGTACTTC	CASSQDSAQETQYF
TRBV29-1	12	-	-	TRBJ2-3	TGCACCTCAGGCCGCTACACAGATACGCAGTATTTT	CTSGRYTDTQYF
TRBV3-1/TRBV3-2	17	-	-	TRBJ2-7	TGTGCCAGCAGCCAACCCCCGCGGAGAGTGGGTGGCTACGAGCAGTACTTC	CASSQPPRRVGGYEQYF
TRBV6-1	16	-	-	TRBJ1-1	TGTGCCAGCAGTAAAGAACAGGGATACATGAACACTGAAGCTTTCTTT	CASSKEQGYMNTEAFF
TRBV11-2	16	-	few	TRBJ2-7	TGTGCCAGCAGATCCCCTAAGACAGGAATTCCCTACGAGCAGTACTTC	CASRSPKTGIPYEQYF
TRBV19	17	TRBD1	-	TRBJ2-2	TGTGCCAGTAGCCCCCGTGGGCAGGGGGCTGGCACCGGGGAGCTGTTTTTT	CASSPRGQGAGTGELFF
TRBV7-2	14	-	-	TRBJ2-3	TGTGCCAGCAGCCGCCGGCGGAGCACAGATACGCAGTATTTT	CASSRRRSTDTQYF
TRBV5-4	17	-	-	TRBJ1-1	TGTGCCAGCAGCTTGGAGGTTAGGGCGGGGAGGCCCACTGAAGCTTTCTTT	CASSLEVRAGRPTEAFF
TRBV7-9	15	-	-	TRBJ2-3	TGTGCCAGCAGCCAGTCCAGGGGAAGCACAGATACGCAGTATTTT	CASSQSRGSTDTQYF
TRBV7-2	13	-	-	TRBJ1-2	TGTGCCAGCAGCCGGAGTTATAACTATGGCTACACCTTC	CASSRSYNYGYTF